This T cell receptor beta chain was observed in a study of T cells in localized non-small cell lung cancer (dated by TCRdb to between 2020 and 2021). Turning to the overall study: The study analyzed T cell repertoires of hundreds of early-stage NSCLC patients, comparing tumors and uninvolved tumor-adjacent lungs. The cohort consisted of 200 to 250 treatment-naive NSCLC patients whose localized lung tumors had been resected. NSCLC patients had a mean age of around 70 years, and more than 120 were male and some 98 female. Study-level results and caveats: Because multi-region tumor sequencing was not performed, intratumor heterogeneity could not be ruled out. A median of approximately 55 of the top 100 tumor clones were detected in paired uninvolved adjacent lung, and 28 of these tumor clones were also found among the top 100 clones of the paired uninvolved adjacent lung. Because the study design was exploratory, TCR variables were selected using unadjusted p-values without false-discovery rate correction. Uninvolved tumor-adjacent lung showed the highest T cell clonality, higher than tumor, which suggests more focused antigenic responses in the uninvolved tumor-adjacent lung. Higher blood T cell density associated with longer overall survival, while higher adjacent-lung clonality associated with shorter survival.

At diagnosis, peripheral blood, uninvolved tumor-adjacent lung and tumor were collected and were preserved as a mix of fresh-frozen and FFPE material. For TCR repertoire profiling, blood samples were analyzed as peripheral blood mononuclear cells. Via the germline V gene, CDR1 is MNHEY and CDR2 SVGAGI. The CDR3 measures 12 amino acids from cysteine to phenylalanine. Solely the CDR3 DNA is kept, with 36 bases framed from the first base. Between the V and J ends, shortened by 0 bases and 3 bases respectively, the junction contains 2 bases. Details on this clone: Its antigen target is currently unknown. Within one base of it there is no much larger clone, and no base qualities were kept.

The immunoSEQ Assay was used to sequence TCR beta CDR3 regions from DNA. On the study's bioinformatics: T cell density was computed as TCR beta template counts normalized to usable DNA estimated by amplifying housekeeping genes. Richness was estimated using the preseqR package, with extrapolation to 400,000 templates for PBMC samples and to 120,000 templates for tissue samples. Clonality was defined by subtracting Pielou's evenness from one. To identify tissue-enriched TCRs, differential abundance testing was run on productive amino-acid clonotypes with a minimum total count of 5 and an alpha of 0.1. The Jaccard Index and the Morisita Overlap Index were used to measure repertoire overlap between compartments. GLIPH grouped TCR beta CDR3s together with public tetramer-defined viral CDR3s, and a viral motif had to include at least three viral sequences and also show V-gene enrichment. TCRdb retrieved this table from immuneACCESS and kept in-frame rearrangements only. Not all clones are present; in checked studies, unresolved V genes account for under half, and no reason is known for the remainder. Clonal size and the V and J genes are those of that table, whereas D and trimming came from the DNA. For this sample there are roughly 30,000 clones; around 90% appear just once. 2.5% to 3% of the sample is in the top ten clones.

The TCR originated in a female donor over 55 with stage I lung adenocarcinoma. Recombination joined TRBV6-5 with TRBJ2-5, with the D gene uncertain. The specimen was peripheral blood, collected before any cancer treatment. The DNA sequence is given as TGTGCCAGCAGTTACTCAGAAGAGACCCAGTACTTC. Its protein is CASSYSEETQYF.